The 5 T cell receptor beta chains given below trace back to one sample, sequenced in a study of T cells in Graves' hyperthyroidism and ophthalmopathy. Template material for amplifying TCR beta CDR3 regions consisted of RNA transcripts. First-round RT-PCR with HTBI primers amplified the TCR CDR3 region. TCRdb analysed the multiplex PCR reads with MiXCR anew, one entry per CDR3 protein. The profile shows approximately 520,000 distinct CDR3 sequences, approximately 25% of them singletons. Sample: blood. These receptors all come from a woman aged 25 to 39 with Graves' ophthalmopathy.

This clonotype was seen more than once but under ten times. This CDR3 is CASSLLSGSAEAFF. Written as DNA, the CDR3 is TGTGCCAGCAGTTTATTATCGGGGTCGGCTGAAGCTTTCTTT. This chain connects TRBV28 to TRBJ1-1; D gene unclear. V dropped 1 base and J dropped 6 bases, with 12 bases sitting between them. The CDR3 consists of 14 residues. Germline V lookup: CDR1 MDHEN, CDR2 SYDVKM.

This clonotype came up many times. The V call is TRBV7-2, the J call TRBJ2-3; weak D call: TRBD1 (6 bases). The CDR3 loop spans 15 amino acids. Trimming pared 3 bases from V and 0 bases from J, leaving 10 bases between. CDR1 SGHTA and CDR2 FQGNSA come from the germline V gene. CDR3 sequence (DNA): TGTGCCAGCAGCTTGGCAGGGGTTAGCACAGATACGCAGTATTTT. Encoded protein: CASSLAGVSTDTQYF.

This clonotype was detected only a few times. The CDR3 reads CASSYSRRVQTQYF. The CDR3 region has the DNA TGTGCCAGCAGTTACTCGCGTCGGGTACAGACCCAGTACTTC. The chain employs TRBV6-5 and TRBJ2-5; D gene ambiguous. Looked up from germline, CDR1 is MNHEY and CDR2 is SVGAGI. V lost 0 bases, J lost 6 bases, and 11 bases lay in between. The CDR3 has 14 residues.

This rearrangement joins TRBV6-1 to TRBJ2-7; D might be TRBD1 (6 bases). The CDR3 length is 13 residues. The ends were cut back, 10 bases at V and 2 bases at J, with 15 bases in the middle. CDR1 and CDR2 (germline): MNHNS, SASEGT. CDR3 sequence: CATLQGITYEQYF. The CDR3 DNA reads as TGTGCCACTCTACAGGGAATAACCTACGAGCAGTACTTC.

This clonotype was seen a single time. The chain links TRBV27 to TRBJ2-5; 14 bases match TRBD2. Losses at the gene ends were 4 bases for V and 6 bases for J; bases not matched to a gene: 4. This CDR3 is built from 15 residues. Germline assignment: CDR1 MNHEY and CDR2 SMNVEV (reference sequence). DNA for the CDR3: TGTGCCAGCAGTTCGGGACTAGCGGGAGTGAAGACCCAGTACTTC. Protein product: CASSSGLAGVKTQYF.